A selection of T cell receptor beta chains follows, all from one sample in a study of a mutant IDH1 vaccine in newly diagnosed glioma. The assay was immunoSEQ multiplex PCR, and TCRdb's table has in-frame clones only and misses some. Here the sample spans about 32,000 clones, 78% being singletons. For these receptors, no antigen is known. Specimen: PBMCs, collected from a glioma patient whose treatment included an IDH1 peptide vaccine. These receptors all come from a middle-aged woman with glioma. CDR3s include the opening cysteine and the closing phenylalanine or tryptophan. Each record gives: D gene, J gene, CDR3 length, V gene, clone size, CDR3 protein, CDR3 DNA. D genes are given only for firm matches. Expanded clones are given a class, and other clones once, few, many or no size at all.

D gene: NA; J gene: TRBJ1-5; CDR3 length: 14; V gene: TRBV6-6; clone size: once; CDR3 protein: CASSYAQGNQPQHF; CDR3 DNA: TGTGCCAGCAGTTACGCACAAGGAAATCAGCCCCAGCATTTT
D gene: NA; J gene: TRBJ2-5; CDR3 length: 14; V gene: TRBV10-3; clone size: NA; CDR3 protein: CAISESTGGETQYF; CDR3 DNA: TGTGCCATCAGTGAGTCGACAGGCGGCGAGACCCAGTACTTC
D gene: NA; J gene: TRBJ2-5; CDR3 length: 14; V gene: TRBV2; clone size: NA; CDR3 protein: CASIPEVGQETQYF; CDR3 DNA: TGTGCCAGCATACCCGAGGTGGGACAAGAGACCCAGTACTTC
D gene: NA; J gene: TRBJ1-1; CDR3 length: 13; V gene: TRBV5-1; clone size: NA; CDR3 protein: CASSLRPNTEAFF; CDR3 DNA: TGCGCCAGCAGCCTGAGACCAAACACTGAAGCTTTCTTT
D gene: TRBD2; J gene: TRBJ2-7; CDR3 length: 14; V gene: TRBV6-5; clone size: NA; CDR3 protein: CASSYSGLAGEQYF; CDR3 DNA: TGTGCCAGCAGTTACTCGGGTCTAGCGGGCGAGCAGTACTTC
D gene: TRBD2; J gene: TRBJ2-7; CDR3 length: 13; V gene: TRBV19; clone size: NA; CDR3 protein: CASSIGSGVEQYF; CDR3 DNA: TGTGCCAGTAGTATAGGAAGCGGGGTTGAGCAGTACTTC
D gene: NA; J gene: TRBJ2-3; CDR3 length: 12; V gene: TRBV7-9; clone size: NA; CDR3 protein: CASSLARITQYF; CDR3 DNA: TGTGCCAGCAGCTTAGCGCGGATTACGCAGTATTTT
D gene: TRBD1; J gene: TRBJ1-2; CDR3 length: 16; V gene: TRBV11-2; clone size: NA; CDR3 protein: CASSLGGGRTLEGYTF; CDR3 DNA: TGTGCCAGCAGCCTAGGGGGCGGGCGGACCCTGGAAGGCTACACCTTC
D gene: NA; J gene: TRBJ1-2; CDR3 length: 13; V gene: TRBV2; clone size: NA; CDR3 protein: CASSEEANYGYTF; CDR3 DNA: TGTGCCAGCAGTGAGGAGGCCAACTATGGCTACACCTTC
D gene: NA; J gene: TRBJ1-4; CDR3 length: 13; V gene: TRBV30; clone size: NA; CDR3 protein: CAWSALDYRKLFF; CDR3 DNA: TGTGCCTGGAGTGCCCTGGACTATAGAAAACTGTTTTTT
D gene: TRBD1; J gene: TRBJ2-1; CDR3 length: 15; V gene: TRBV9; clone size: NA; CDR3 protein: CASSADRETYNEQFF; CDR3 DNA: TGTGCCAGCAGCGCCGACAGGGAAACCTACAATGAGCAGTTCTTC
D gene: TRBD1; J gene: TRBJ1-4; CDR3 length: 15; V gene: TRBV10-1; clone size: NA; CDR3 protein: CASSEGGTGEEKLFF; CDR3 DNA: TGCGCCAGCAGTGAAGGTGGGACAGGGGAAGAAAAACTGTTTTTT
D gene: NA; J gene: TRBJ1-5; CDR3 length: 15; V gene: TRBV15; clone size: once; CDR3 protein: CATSRDRGPNQPQHF; CDR3 DNA: TGTGCCACCAGCAGAGACAGGGGACCTAATCAGCCCCAGCATTTT
D gene: NA; J gene: TRBJ2-1; CDR3 length: 14; V gene: TRBV25-1; clone size: NA; CDR3 protein: CASSELFGQSEQFF; CDR3 DNA: TGTGCCAGCAGTGAGCTCTTCGGACAGTCTGAGCAGTTCTTC
D gene: NA; J gene: TRBJ1-1; CDR3 length: 11; V gene: TRBV11-2; clone size: once; CDR3 protein: CASSRTLQAFF; CDR3 DNA: TGTGCCAGCAGCCGCACTTTGCAAGCTTTCTTT
D gene: TRBD2; J gene: TRBJ2-1; CDR3 length: 13; V gene: TRBV29-1; clone size: NA; CDR3 protein: CSVEGNLADEQFF; CDR3 DNA: TGCAGCGTTGAAGGTAATCTAGCGGATGAGCAGTTCTTC
D gene: TRBD1; J gene: TRBJ1-2; CDR3 length: 13; V gene: TRBV5-5; clone size: few; CDR3 protein: CASSLRVGTVDTF; CDR3 DNA: TGTGCCAGCAGCTTGAGAGTTGGGACAGTCGACACCTTC
D gene: NA; J gene: TRBJ1-2; CDR3 length: 14; V gene: TRBV7-2; clone size: few; CDR3 protein: CASSSYPGLYGYTF; CDR3 DNA: TGTGCCAGCAGCTCATACCCCGGGCTCTATGGCTACACCTTC